Each of the 24 T cell receptor beta chains below was sequenced from the same sample in a study of shared clonotypes between healthy human individuals. The data were produced by immunoSEQ multiplex PCR, yet TCRdb's version contains in-frame clones alone and is incomplete. The sample holds 1,500,000 or so clones, 97% to 99% seen once. The sequencing sample was made of naive CD4+ T cells sorted from blood. Indicated subset: CD45RA+ positively selected. Source of these receptors: a man aged 25-40 years in good health.

The chain recombines TRBV11-2 with TRBJ2-6; TRBD1 matches at 7 bases. Trimming took 3 bases from V and 2 from J; bases not matched to a gene: 4. Germline CDR1 is SGHAT and CDR2 is FQNNGV. CDR3 length: 16 amino acids. The chain's CDR3 is CASSLYRGTGANVLTF. Here the CDR3 DNA reads TGTGCCAGCAGCTTGTACAGGGGAACTGGGGCCAACGTCCTGACTTTC.

This sequence joins TRBV5-1 and TRBJ1-1; 9 nucleotides line up with TRBD1. The trim removed 5 bases at V and 0 bases at J, leaving 8 bases unmatched. Germline-derived CDR1 and CDR2 are SGHRS and YFSETQ. The CDR3 is 16 residues long. CDR3 DNA sequence: TGCGCCAGCAGACCTACAGGGGGCTACATGAACACTGAAGCTTTCTTT. It codes for CASRPTGGYMNTEAFF.

V and J are TRBV5-1 and TRBJ2-1; 7 bases map to TRBD2. Trimming cost V 0 bases and J 6 bases; bases outside gene matches: 6. This CDR3 is 15 amino acids long. The V gene's germline CDR1 is SGHRS and CDR2 YFSETQ. This CDR3 reads CASSLVAGPSNEQFF. DNA of the CDR3: TGCGCCAGCAGCTTGGTAGCGGGTCCTAGCAATGAGCAGTTCTTC.

DNA for the CDR3: TGCGCCAGCAGTGAGGGACTAGCGGGAGGTTGGTACTTC. This codes for CASSEGLAGGWYF. The J gene is TRBJ2-7, the V gene TRBV10-2, with 14 bases fitting TRBD2. Germline loops: CDR1 WSHSY, CDR2 SAAADI. This CDR3 region has 13 residues. Unmatched junction bases numbered 3, after V lost 2 bases and J lost 12 bases.

The chain recombines TRBV6-5 with TRBJ2-2, with D possibly matching TRBD1 (6 bases). Germline V CDR1 and CDR2: MNHEY, SVGAGI. Trimming removed 2 bases from V and 1 base from J, with 8 bases in between. The CDR3 runs 15 residues. For the CDR3, the DNA is TGTGCCAGCAGTTACGCGACAGGGAACACCGGGGAGCTGTTTTTT. Protein sequence: CASSYATGNTGELFF.

The chain recombines TRBV4-2 with TRBJ2-1; 8 bases agree with TRBD2. V was pared by 1 base and J by 5 bases, with 7 bases of the junction left unmatched. Germline V CDR1 and CDR2: LGHNA, YNFKEQ. This CDR3 spans 16 amino acids. The CDR3: CASSQVASGFNNEQFF. The CDR3 bases are TGTGCCAGCAGCCAAGTTGCTAGCGGGTTCAACAATGAGCAGTTCTTC.

The V and J genes are TRBV5-1 and TRBJ1-2; 9 bases map to TRBD1. Germline V gives CDR1 SGHRS, CDR2 YFSETQ. This CDR3 comprises 14 residues. V shed 1 base and J 5 bases; nucleotides not matched to a gene: 3. The CDR3 nucleotides are TGCGCCAGCAGCTTGTTAGGGACAGGGTATGGCTACACCTTC. Translating it yields CASSLLGTGYGYTF.

CDR3 bases: TGTGCCAGCAGTACCGGGACTAGCGGGTCCGAGCAGTACTTC. This translates into CASSTGTSGSEQYF. The rearrangement uses TRBV27 and TRBJ2-7, with 12 bases identical to TRBD2. Germline V gene sequence: CDR1 MNHEY, CDR2 SMNVEV (reference sequence). J lost 6 bases, V lost 5 bases, and 5 bases had no gene match. The CDR3 covers 14 residues.

The rearrangement joins TRBV5-6 to TRBJ2-7; 8 nucleotides align to TRBD1. The CDR3 consists of 15 residues. With 4 bases clipped from V and 0 bases from J, the junction kept 6 bases outside the gene matches. In germline, CDR1 is SGHDT, CDR2 YYEEEE. CDR3 DNA sequence: TGTGCCAGCAGCCAAACAGGGGGTAGCTCCTACGAGCAGTACTTC. Amino acids: CASSQTGGSSYEQYF. The variable domain in full, completed from reference TRBV5-6 and TRBJ2-7, reads DAGVTQSPTHLIKTRGQQVTLRCSPKSGHDTVSWYQQALGQGPQFIFQYYEEEERQRGNFPDRFSGHQFPNYSSELNVNALLLGDSALYLCASSQTGGSSYEQYFGPGTRLTVT.

This clone was seen only once. The rearrangement links TRBV4-3 to TRBJ1-2; 7 nucleotides agree with TRBD1. Germline V gene sequence: CDR1 LGHNA, CDR2 YSLEER. The CDR3 runs to 18 residues. V was pared by 3 bases and J by 6 bases, with 19 bases of the junction left unmatched. The CDR3 sequence: CASSQRPLTLGGADGYTF. The CDR3 nucleotides are TGCGCCAGCAGCCAGAGACCACTTACCTTAGGGGGCGCGGATGGCTACACCTTC.

This sequence joins TRBV20-1 and TRBJ1-1; the match to TRBD1 covers 9 bases. The length of the CDR3 is 11 residues. Germline CDR1 DFQATT, CDR2 SNEGSKA (reference sequence). The V gene end was trimmed by 8 bases and the J gene end by 5 bases; junction bases not matched to a gene: 3. CDR3 nucleotide sequence: TGCAGTCGGGACAGGGCAACTGAAGCTTTCTTT. Protein product: CSRDRATEAFF.

V and J are TRBV27 and TRBJ2-1; 7 bases agree with TRBD1. This CDR3 has 14 amino acids. The germline V gene encodes CDR1 MNHEY and CDR2 SMNVEV (reference sequence). Unmatched junction bases numbered 6, after V lost 6 bases and J lost 4 bases. The CDR3 DNA reads TGTGCCAGCAGAAGATCGGGACAGTACAATGAGCAGTTCTTC. Amino acid sequence: CASRRSGQYNEQFF.

The J gene is TRBJ2-3, the V gene TRBV4-1; D possibly corresponds to TRBD1 (6 bases). CDR3 length: 17 residues. V was clipped by 0 bases and J by 2 bases, with 15 bases between them. Germline values: CDR1 MGHRA, CDR2 YSYEKL. The CDR3 sequence is CASSQDWARGYTDTQYF. In nucleotides, the CDR3 is TGCGCCAGCAGCCAAGATTGGGCCAGGGGATACACAGATACGCAGTATTTT.

This sequence joins TRBV5-4 and TRBJ2-1; possible D gene TRBD1, 5 bases. CDR3 size: 15 residues. Per germline, CDR1 SGHNT and CDR2 YYREEE (reference sequence). The V end lost 4 bases, the J end lost 5 bases, and 16 bases lay between the germline ends. The CDR3 loop is CASSPPRTSDNEQFF. In nucleotides, the CDR3 is TGTGCCAGCAGCCCGCCCCGGACATCCGACAATGAGCAGTTCTTC.

This chain links TRBV7-9 with TRBJ2-3; no firm D call. V shed 4 bases and J shed 0 bases, with 8 bases lying between them. Germline lookup yields CDR1 SEHNR and CDR2 FQNEAQ (reference sequence). The CDR3 runs 14 residues. The CDR3 region has the DNA TGTGCCAGCAGCTCGGCCAGTAGCACAGATACGCAGTATTTT. This codes for CASSSASSTDTQYF.

J is TRBJ2-1 and V is TRBV27; D may be TRBD2 (6 bases). The CDR3 extends over 17 amino acids. Germline V gene sequence: CDR1 MNHEY, CDR2 SMNVEV (reference sequence). Trimming took 3 bases from V and 4 from J, leaving 19 bases between them. In DNA, the CDR3 is TGTGCCAGCAGTTTCGCCGGGGGACTCAAAGGGTACAATGAGCAGTTCTTC. Amino acids: CASSFAGGLKGYNEQFF.

The chain joins TRBV11-2 to TRBJ2-3; D possibly corresponds to TRBD1 (5 bases). The V and J ends lost 6 bases and 2 bases respectively, with 12 bases between them. Germline V gives CDR1 SGHAT, CDR2 FQNNGV. This CDR3 region has 14 residues. The CDR3 coding sequence is TGTGCCAGCAGACCCAGGGTGGCCACAGATACGCAGTATTTT. It yields the protein CASRPRVATDTQYF.

V usage is TRBV10-3 and J usage is TRBJ2-3, with TRBD2 matching over 8 bases. The CDR3 runs 14 residues. CDR1 is ENHRY, CDR2 SYGVKD, per germline. Trimming took 7 bases from V and 1 from J; bases not matched to a gene: 4. The CDR3 is CAIMSGGGTDTQYF. The CDR3 nucleotides read TGTGCCATCATGTCCGGGGGGGGCACAGATACGCAGTATTTT.

CDR3 protein: CASSLGVSGKTDTQYF. CDR3 nucleotides: TGTGCCAGCAGCTTAGGGGTTAGCGGGAAGACAGATACGCAGTATTTT. The chain has TRBV7-9 and TRBJ2-3, with 8 bases identical to TRBD2. The V segment lost 1 base and the J segment 3 bases; nucleotides outside the gene matches: 6. This CDR3 region has 16 residues. CDR1 is SEHNR, CDR2 FQNEAQ, per germline (reference sequence).

This rearrangement joins TRBV9 to TRBJ2-4; 7 nucleotides line up with TRBD2. V lost 4 bases, J lost 7 bases, and 11 bases stayed unmatched. Germline V CDR1 and CDR2: SGDLS, YYNGEE. The CDR3 is 15 residues long. As DNA, the CDR3 is TGTGCCAGCAGCAAAGACAGAGCGGGATTGAACATTCAGTACTTC. This translates into CASSKDRAGLNIQYF.

J is TRBJ2-2 and V is TRBV5-1; D possibly corresponds to TRBD2 (6 bases). Looked up from germline, CDR1 is SGHRS and CDR2 is YFSETQ. The CDR3 sequence is 13 residues long. V was trimmed by 7 bases and J by 4 bases, leaving 11 bases between them. CDR3 sequence (DNA): TGCGCCAGCCGAATGGGAGGCACCGGGGAGCTGTTTTTT. Protein: CASRMGGTGELFF. Supplemented by reference TRBV5-1 and TRBJ2-2, the full variable domain reads KAGVTQTPRYLIKTRGQQVTLSCSPISGHRSVSWYQQTPGQGLQFLFEYFSETQRNKGNFPGRFSGRQFSNSRSEMNVSTLELGDSALYLCASRMGGTGELFFGEGSRLTVL.

The chain's CDR3 is CASSRGGSLYEQYF. CDR3 in DNA: TGTGCCAGCAGTCGTGGTGGGTCCCTGTACGAGCAGTACTTC. V usage is TRBV28 and J usage is TRBJ2-7; D gene uncertain. The V gene lost 5 bases and the J gene lost 4 bases, with 15 bases spanning the gap. Germline V CDR1 and CDR2: MDHEN, SYDVKM. The length of the CDR3 is 14 residues.

The chain uses TRBV30 and TRBJ2-3; TRBD2 might be the D (6 bases). V lost 7 bases and J 11 bases, leaving 13 bases between the germline ends. CDR1 GTSNPN and CDR2 SVGIG come from the germline V gene (reference sequence). The CDR3 covers 10 residues. CDR3 in DNA: TGTGCCTTAAGACTAGGTAGGCAGTATTTT. Protein sequence: CALRLGRQYF.

J is TRBJ2-5 and V is TRBV18; 7 positions match TRBD1. The CDR3 extends over 15 amino acids. V dropped 7 bases and J dropped 2; count of bases not matched to a gene: 10. The germline V gene has CDR1 KGHSH and CDR2 LQKENI. This CDR3 is CASFSLRDSQETQYF. The CDR3 DNA reads TGTGCCAGCTTTTCTCTCAGGGACAGTCAAGAGACCCAGTACTTC.